The rows below give T cell receptor beta chains drawn from one sample of a study of lymphopenia after photon versus proton radiotherapy. Clones were read by immunoSEQ multiplex PCR, and TCRdb kept only the in-frame ones, dropping some. Of 15,000 to 20,000 clones listed, more than 85% were seen once; the top ten hold 9% to 10%. The source was peripheral blood, collected from a patient treated with proton-based radiotherapy. The origin of the receptors is a man between 70 and 80 years old with pancreatic cancer. The CDR3 runs from the conserved cysteine through the conserved F or W. The D gene is left open where the match is weak. Only some rows state a clone size, as once, few, many or a class for expanded clones.

V gene	clone size	D gene	J gene	CDR3 DNA	CDR3 protein
TRBV7-3	NA	NA	TRBJ1-2	TGTGCCAGCAGCTTAGGAGACAGTAACTATGGCTACACCTTC	CASSLGDSNYGYTF
TRBV2	NA	TRBD1	TRBJ1-2	TGTGCCAGCAGTACCCGGACAGGTTTGAACTATGGCTACACCTTC	CASSTRTGLNYGYTF
TRBV20-1	NA	NA	TRBJ1-2	TGCAGTGCTAGTGGATACTATGGCTACACCTTC	CSASGYYGYTF
TRBV6-1	once	TRBD1	TRBJ2-7	TGTGCCAGCAGTGACCGCACACAGGGGGCGGACTCCTACGAGCAGTACTTC	CASSDRTQGADSYEQYF
TRBV11-2	NA	NA	TRBJ1-1	TGTGCCAGCAGCCCCGAGACAGAAGAGCGAGCTTTCTTT	CASSPETEERAFF
TRBV10-3	NA	NA	TRBJ2-7	TGTGCCATCAGTGAAAATGGAGGGGGGCGGGGTGAGCAGTACTTC	CAISENGGGRGEQYF
TRBV30	NA	NA	TRBJ1-4	TGTGCCTGGTCAGGGCAGAACCGGAAAAAACTGTTTTTT	CAWSGQNRKKLFF
TRBV11-1	NA	TRBD2	TRBJ2-7	TGTGCCAGCAGCCGTCGACTAGCGGGACTCGACGAGCAGTACTTC	CASSRRLAGLDEQYF
TRBV11-3	NA	TRBD1	TRBJ2-7	TGTGCCAGCAGCTTTGGAACAGGGGGATTGGACGAGCAGTACTTC	CASSFGTGGLDEQYF
TRBV2	NA	NA	TRBJ1-1	TGTGCCAGCATACAAACAAACACTGAAGCTTTCTTT	CASIQTNTEAFF
TRBV14	NA	NA	TRBJ2-7	TGTGCCAGCAGCCAAGATCTAGGGCCCTACGAGCAGTACTTC	CASSQDLGPYEQYF
TRBV29-1	NA	TRBD1	TRBJ1-1	TGCAGCGTGGGGACAGGTCTCGGCGCTGAAGCTTTCTTT	CSVGTGLGAEAFF
TRBV7-3	NA	TRBD2	TRBJ2-2	TGTGCCAGCAGCCCTGGACGACTAGCGGGAGACACCGGGGAGCTGTTTTTT	CASSPGRLAGDTGELFF
TRBV30	NA	TRBD2	TRBJ2-1	TGTGCCTGGGGCCCCGGGTCCCTAGCGGGCTACAATGAGCAGTTCTTC	CAWGPGSLAGYNEQFF
TRBV7-3	NA	NA	TRBJ2-3	TGTGCCAGCAGCTTATTCGGGGGGCCCCTGGATACGCAGTATTTT	CASSLFGGPLDTQYF
TRBV29-1	NA	NA	TRBJ1-2	TGCAGCGTTGATCCTCGTTATGGCTACACCTTC	CSVDPRYGYTF
TRBV7-8	NA	TRBD1	TRBJ2-1	TGTGCCAGCAGCCTCGGACAGGCCTTCAATGAGCAGTTCTTC	CASSLGQAFNEQFF
TRBV19	NA	NA	TRBJ1-5	TGTGCCAGTAGCGGGACCGGAGATCAATCCCAGCATTTT	CASSGTGDQSQHF
TRBV4-2	NA	NA	TRBJ2-7	TGTGCCAGCAGCCAAGAAAGCAGGGGGGTCTACGAGCAGTACTTC	CASSQESRGVYEQYF
TRBV5-1	NA	TRBD1	TRBJ2-3	TGCGCCAGCAGCTTGAGGACAGGGACCTTTAGCACAGATACGCAGTATTTT	CASSLRTGTFSTDTQYF
TRBV27	NA	NA	TRBJ1-2	TGTGCCAGCAGTCGCGAGACAGCTACTAACTATGGCTACACCTTC	CASSRETATNYGYTF
TRBV29-1	NA	NA	TRBJ1-2	TGCAGCGCCATCCCCAGGGGAATGGACGGCTACACCTTC	CSAIPRGMDGYTF
TRBV10-2	NA	TRBD1	TRBJ1-6	TGCGCCAGCAGTGAAGGCTCAACCGGGACAGGGCAGGGCTCACCCCTCCACTTT	CASSEGSTGTGQGSPLHF
TRBV9	NA	NA	TRBJ2-1	TGTGCCAGCAGCCCATCACTAGCTTACGAGCAGTTCTTC	CASSPSLAYEQFF
TRBV5-1	NA	TRBD1	TRBJ1-3	TGCGCCAGCAGCACCGGGACAGGGTATGGAAACACCATATATTTT	CASSTGTGYGNTIYF
TRBV11-3	NA	NA	TRBJ2-7	TGTGCCAGCAGCTTAGCGGCCGAGCAGTACTTC	CASSLAAEQYF
TRBV4-1	NA	NA	TRBJ1-4	TGCGCCAGCAGCCAAGAGGGGCTGATTAATGAAAAACTGTTTTTT	CASSQEGLINEKLFF
TRBV5-5	NA	NA	TRBJ2-3	TGTGCCAGCAGCTTGGACCAGGTGAGGGCCACAGATACGCAGTATTTT	CASSLDQVRATDTQYF
TRBV11-3	NA	TRBD1	TRBJ1-2	TGTGCCAGCAGCCCCAGGGACAGGGGGAACTATGGCTACACCTTC	CASSPRDRGNYGYTF
TRBV18	once	TRBD1	TRBJ1-4	TGTGCCAGCTCCCCAGGGACAGCTAATGAAAAACTGTTTTTT	CASSPGTANEKLFF